Presented here are 2 T cell receptor beta chains from one specimen sequenced in a study of read filtering for tumor transcriptome and immune sequencing. Molecular barcoded adaptors covering alpha/delta and beta/gamma chains were used on 400 to 450 ng RNA. TCRdb independently ran MiXCR on the reads; one entry per CDR3 protein. The sample lists 30,000 to 40,000 distinct CDR3 sequences; roughly an eighth were seen once. The source material was a population of CD138-negative cells sorted from bone marrow. These receptors were collected from a donor at least 40 years old with multiple myeloma.

This clonotype was seen at least ten times. At one end, the junction sequence differs from germline, possibly due to a read error. The chain carries TRBV7-8 and TRBJ2-7, with D unclear. CDR1 and CDR2 from the germline V gene are SGHVS and FQNEAQ. This CDR3 spans 12 amino acids. The CDR3 coding sequence is TGTGCCAGCAGCTTAGGGCGAACAGCCAACCTCTTC. This sequence encodes CASSLGRTANLF. Full variable domain (remainder filled in from reference TRBV7-8 and TRBJ2-7): GAGVSQSPRYKVAKRGQDVALRCDPISGHVSLFWYQQALGQGPEFLTYFQNEAQLDKSGLPSDRFFAERPEGSVSTLKIQRTQQEDSAVYLCASSLGRTANLFGPGTRLTVT.

This clonotype showed up many times. The chain links TRBV6-1 to TRBJ1-5; TRBD1 matches 7 bases. The junction had 4 bases not matched to a gene; V was cut back by 2 bases and J by 3 bases. The CDR3 sequence is 15 residues long. The V gene's germline CDR1 is MNHNS and CDR2 SASEGT. The CDR3 region has the DNA TGTGCCAGCAGTGAATCGGGACAGCACAATCAGCCCCAGCATTTT. Translation: CASSESGQHNQPQHF.